This T cell receptor beta chain is drawn from a study of T cells in Graves' hyperthyroidism and ophthalmopathy (dated by TCRdb to the late 2010s). Concerning the study at large: To identify distinguishing TCR V-J signatures, a discovery cohort of some 99 patients was used, comprising fewer than 45 with Graves' ophthalmopathy and approximately 57 with stable Graves' hyperthyroidism. According to the paper, TCR Vbeta CDR3 sequencing was carried out on 135 peripheral blood samples, which came from 40 to 45 ophthalmopathy, under 85 hyperthyroidism and approximately 17 progressor patients. The 75 to 100 discovery patients were randomly split 7:3 into training and test sets. Prospective prediction of ophthalmopathy was tested in an independent validation cohort of 18 hyperthyroidism patients and 17 patients who later progressed to ophthalmopathy. After blood sampling, hyperthyroidism patients were treated with methimazole at a starting dose of 30 mg daily, and ophthalmopathy patients were treated with high-dose intravenous methylprednisolone. In roughly six Graves' hyperthyroidism patients, the study also compared T-cell repertoires from thyroid tissue with T-cell repertoires from blood. Study-wide conclusions, independent of this receptor: In cross-validation, a model built on a 13 V-J signature told ophthalmopathy apart from stable hyperthyroidism with approximately 90% sensitivity and around 83% specificity, and in testing the same model reached 80%/75%. Sample size was not statistically predetermined, and blinding of investigators to group allocation was not performed. In validation, the model predicted progression to ophthalmopathy a median of around 6.5 months before onset, with about 67% sensitivity and 72.22% specificity. Most expanded thyroid clonotypes (frequency above 0.001) were also detected in blood, a finding suggesting that blood repertoires may reflect thyroid immune responses.

As regards this clonotype: The antigen it recognizes is unknown. One junction end disagrees with the germline gene, perhaps due to a read error.

Exclusion was applied to patients with uncontrolled infections, other autoimmune diseases, pregnancy or lactation. Diagnoses were established on the basis of clinical symptoms, serum thyroxine and TRAb, thyroid ultrasound, and orbital computed tomography. Total RNA was extracted with Trizol reagent, and quality was checked on an Agilent 2100 Bioanalyzer. Amplification of TCR beta CDR3 regions was carried out from RNA transcripts. The first round of RT-PCR for the TCR CDR3 was performed with the HTBI primer set and the Qiagen OneStep RT-PCR kit. Libraries were constructed in a second round of multiplex PCR, after which size selection and purification were carried out. Sequencing of the libraries was done on an Illumina HiSeq2000 using paired-end 100 bp reads. The source study handled its data this way. SOAPnuke was used to process the raw data, removing reads that contained adapters or uncalled bases, had a mean Phred below 15, or lacked an exact match to the constant primer or identifier. COPE v1.2.5 was used to merge the high-quality paired reads, and each unique nucleotide sequence was defined as a clonotype. Clonotypes were aligned to IMGT TRBV, TRBD and TRBJ reference segments using MiTCR v1.1. Analysis was restricted to V-J combinations with a frequency above 0.0001, which covered 99.2% of repertoires. A TCS score was defined as the ratio between F50 (clonal expansion) and ExV (chaos), using BLOSUM62-based TCRdist between CDR3 peptides within each V-J. Welch's t-statistics and random forest reduced 450 to 600 V-J features to 13, which were used in a naive Bayes classifier (R e1071). Thyroid-blood repertoire similarity was quantified with the Morisita-Horn index. TCRdb handled the public reads itself, with Q25 trimming in fastp and clone calling in MiXCR, and kept productive beta chains. Rows with a matching CDR3 protein are joined into one entry that keeps the most common DNA and genes. TCRdb's processing, not the study's, gives the V and J calls here. The sample includes roughly 500,000 distinct CDR3 sequences, with more than 45% observed a single time. Jointly, the top ten make up around 20% of the sample.

Looking up the germline V gene (reference sequence) yields CDR1 DFQATT and CDR2 SNEGSKA. The CDR3 covers 8 residues, taking in both the cysteine and the phenylalanine. Of all the DNA, just the CDR3 is kept, 24 bases in frame from base 1. The chain couples TRBV20-1 to TRBJ2-5; the D gene assignment is ambiguous. The source is an adult woman with Graves' disease, either hyperthyroidism or ophthalmopathy (not recorded which). The sequencing input was peripheral blood or thyroid tissue (not recorded which). The CDR3 loop reads CSARSPHF. The DNA is TGCAGTGCTAGGTCCCCCCACTTC.